The 13 T cell receptor beta chains below all came from one sample that was sequenced in a study of T cell changes during pregnancy in multiple sclerosis. The repertoire was sequenced with immunoSEQ multiplex PCR; TCRdb's copy has only in-frame clones and lacks some. The sample has 100,000 to 110,000 clones, approximately 92% seen once; the top ten hold around 1.8%. The sequencing used peripheral blood, collected after pregnancy. The receptors were gathered from a female donor with multiple sclerosis, enrolled in a pregnancy study.

DNA for the CDR3: TGTGCCAGCAGTTCCCCGGGACTTAAACCCTACGAGCAGTACTTC. As protein: CASSSPGLKPYEQYF. The rearrangement joins TRBV28 to TRBJ2-7; tentative D call: TRBD2 (6 bases). V was shortened by 4 bases and J by 2 bases, with 15 bases between the two germline ends. The CDR3 totals 15 residues. The germline V gene encodes CDR1 MDHEN and CDR2 SYDVKM.

The rearrangement links TRBV7-2 to TRBJ2-1; 14 positions agree with TRBD2. This CDR3 is 15 amino acids long. Looked up from germline, CDR1 is SGHTA and CDR2 is FQGNSA. The V segment lost 5 bases and the J segment 12 bases; nucleotides outside the gene matches: 9. CDR3 DNA sequence: TGTGCCAGCAGCCCCGGGACTAGCGGGAGATCGGGGCAGTTCTTC. This sequence encodes CASSPGTSGRSGQFF.

The chain carries TRBV9 and TRBJ2-5, with 14 bases identical to TRBD2. CDR1 SGDLS and CDR2 YYNGEE come from the germline V gene. Trimming took 3 bases from V and 4 from J; bases not matched to a gene: 11. The CDR3 is 18 amino acids. CDR3 sequence reads: CASSAGTSGRAYGETQYF. The DNA of the CDR3 is TGTGCCAGCAGCGCCGGGACTAGCGGGAGAGCGTACGGAGAGACCCAGTACTTC.

The chain recombines TRBV7-9 with TRBJ2-7; TRBD1 agrees at 7 bases. The CDR3 length is 15 residues. CDR1 is SEHNR and CDR2 is FQNEAQ in the germline V gene (reference sequence). The V gene end was trimmed by 3 bases and the J gene end by 0 bases; junction bases not matched to a gene: 5. CDR3 in amino acids: CASSLTGFISYEQYF. The CDR3 nucleotides read TGTGCCAGCAGCTTGACAGGGTTCATCTCCTACGAGCAGTACTTC.

In nucleotides, the CDR3 is TGTGCCAGCAGCTTCGGGCGGGACTGGTTCACAGATACGCAGTATTTT. Translation: CASSFGRDWFTDTQYF. J is TRBJ2-3 and V is TRBV11-2; D possibly corresponds to TRBD2 (6 bases). Germline-derived CDR1 and CDR2 are SGHAT and FQNNGV. V lost 3 bases to trimming and J lost 2 bases, with 15 bases between them. The CDR3 is made up of 16 amino acids.

This clone was recorded once. The chain recombines TRBV27 with TRBJ2-5; 7 nucleotides align to TRBD2. CDR3 length: 15 residues. J was trimmed by 5 bases and V by 5 bases; bases with no gene match: 11. The germline CDR1 and CDR2 sequences are MNHEY and SMNVEV (reference sequence). CDR3 nucleotides: TGTGCCAGCAGTCCGGCACTTGGGGGGGTTGAGACCCAGTACTTC. It yields the protein CASSPALGGVETQYF.

This clone was picked up one time. The V call is TRBV18, the J call TRBJ1-3; D is perhaps TRBD1 (6 bases). The germline gives CDR1 KGHSH, CDR2 LQKENI. Trimming took 0 bases from V and 0 from J, leaving 12 bases between them. This CDR3 spans 17 amino acids. The CDR3: CASSPPAGAASGNTIYF. The CDR3 nucleotides are TGTGCCAGCTCACCACCAGCAGGGGCCGCCTCTGGAAACACCATATATTTT.

The rearrangement joins TRBV4-3 to TRBJ2-7; 8 bases are shared with TRBD1. The CDR3 extends over 15 amino acids. Germline V lookup: CDR1 LGHNA, CDR2 YSLEER. V dropped 1 base and J dropped 3; count of bases not matched to a gene: 5. The DNA for the CDR3 is TGCGCCAGCAGCCAAGCCAGGACAGGGAACTACGAGCAGTACTTC. Encoded protein: CASSQARTGNYEQYF.

J is TRBJ2-6 and V is TRBV5-1; D may be TRBD2 (5 bases). This CDR3 region has 18 residues. V lost 0 bases and J 0 bases, leaving 13 bases between the germline ends. In germline, CDR1 is SGHRS, CDR2 YFSETQ. Here the CDR3 reads CASSLAPGKVSGANVLTF. CDR3 sequence (DNA): TGCGCCAGCAGCTTGGCCCCCGGGAAAGTCTCTGGGGCCAACGTCCTGACTTTC.

CDR3 DNA sequence: TGTGCCAGCAGCGCGCAGGGGACCTATAATTCACCCCTCCACTTT. It specifies CASSAQGTYNSPLHF. This chain links TRBV7-2 with TRBJ1-6, with a tentative D call TRBD1 (6 bases). The CDR3 sequence is 15 residues long. Germline V gene data show CDR1 as SGHTA and CDR2 as FQGNSA. V was clipped by 5 bases and J by 2 bases, with 10 bases between them. Based on the CDR3 plus reference TRBV7-2 and TRBJ1-6, the full variable domain is GAGVSQSPSNKVTEKGKDVELRCDPISGHTALYWYRQSLGQGLEFLIYFQGNSAPDKSGLPSDRFSAERTGGSVSTLTIQRTQQEDSAVYLCASSAQGTYNSPLHFGNGTRLTVT.

The chain joins TRBV7-6 to TRBJ1-4, with D maybe TRBD1 (6 bases). The CDR3 spans 16 residues. V lost 5 bases and J 10 bases, leaving 23 bases between the germline ends. Looked up from germline, CDR1 is SGHVS and CDR2 is FNYEAQ. CDR3 DNA: TGTGCCAGCAGCCCCGCAGCGAGGGGGAGCCAGGGAAAACTGTTTTTT. Its translation: CASSPAARGSQGKLFF.

The chain couples TRBV7-9 to TRBJ2-6, with 11 bases fitting TRBD2. Germline V gene data show CDR1 as SEHNR and CDR2 as FQNEAQ (reference sequence). The V gene end was trimmed by 5 bases and the J gene end by 2 bases; junction bases not matched to a gene: 11. The CDR3 contains 19 residues. This CDR3 is CASSPAPSGRITGANVLTF. DNA for the CDR3: TGTGCCAGCAGCCCAGCGCCTAGCGGGAGGATAACTGGGGCCAACGTCCTGACTTTC.

The chain employs TRBV4-3 and TRBJ2-3; weak D call: TRBD1 (6 bases). Germline lookup yields CDR1 LGHNA and CDR2 YSLEER. This CDR3 region has 17 residues. V lost 1 base and J 2 bases, leaving 16 bases between the germline ends. CDR3 protein: CASSQGPYRAYTDTQYF. CDR3 nucleotide sequence: TGCGCCAGCAGCCAAGGCCCCTACAGGGCCTACACAGATACGCAGTATTTT.